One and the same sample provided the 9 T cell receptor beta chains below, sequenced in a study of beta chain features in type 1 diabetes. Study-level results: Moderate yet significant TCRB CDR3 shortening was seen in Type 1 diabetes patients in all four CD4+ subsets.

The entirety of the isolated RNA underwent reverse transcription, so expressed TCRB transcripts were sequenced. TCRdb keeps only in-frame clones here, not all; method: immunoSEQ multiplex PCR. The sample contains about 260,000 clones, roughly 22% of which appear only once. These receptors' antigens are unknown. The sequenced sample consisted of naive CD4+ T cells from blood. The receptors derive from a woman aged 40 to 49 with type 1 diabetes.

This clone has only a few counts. CDR3 nucleotides: TGTGCCAGCAGCCGGAGCACTCAATCCTACGAGCAGTACTTC. Its translation: CASSRSTQSYEQYF. This sequence joins TRBV11-1 and TRBJ2-7; D is unclear. This CDR3 contains 14 residues. Germline V gene data show CDR1 as SGHAT and CDR2 as FQDESV (reference sequence). V lost 5 bases, J lost 1 base, and 12 bases lay in between.

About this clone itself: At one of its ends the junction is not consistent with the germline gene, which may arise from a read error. This chain's CDR3 is CTSSLEGQRLSPLHF. The CDR3, as DNA: TGTACCAGCAGCCTCGAGGGACAGAGACTTTCACCCCTCCACTTT. The chain uses TRBV9 and TRBJ1-6, with TRBD1 matching over 7 bases. Germline CDR1 and CDR2: SGDLS and YYNGEE. The CDR3 contains 15 residues. Full variable domain (outside the CDR3, taken from reference TRBV9 and TRBJ1-6): DSGVTQTPKHLITATGQRVTLRCSPRSGDLSVYWYQQSLDQGLQFLIQYYNGEERAKGNILERFSAQQFPDLHSELNLSSLELGDSALYFCTSSLEGQRLSPLHFGNGTRLTVT.

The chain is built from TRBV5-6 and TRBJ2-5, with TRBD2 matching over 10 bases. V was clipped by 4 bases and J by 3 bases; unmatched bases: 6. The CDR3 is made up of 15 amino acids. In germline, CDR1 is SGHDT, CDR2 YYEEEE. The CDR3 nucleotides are TGTGCCAGCAGCGTCTGGACTAGCGGTGAAGAGACCCAGTACTTC. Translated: CASSVWTSGEETQYF. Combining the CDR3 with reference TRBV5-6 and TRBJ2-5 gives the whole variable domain DAGVTQSPTHLIKTRGQQVTLRCSPKSGHDTVSWYQQALGQGPQFIFQYYEEEERQRGNFPDRFSGHQFPNYSSELNVNALLLGDSALYLCASSVWTSGEETQYFGPGTRLLVL.

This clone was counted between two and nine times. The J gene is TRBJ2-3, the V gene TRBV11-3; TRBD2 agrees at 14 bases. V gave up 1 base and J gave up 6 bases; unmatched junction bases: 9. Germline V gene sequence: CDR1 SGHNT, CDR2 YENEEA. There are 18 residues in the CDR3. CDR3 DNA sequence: TGTGCCAGCAGCTTAGGTTCGACTAGCGGGGGGGCCGGTGATACGCAGTATTTT. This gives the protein CASSLGSTSGGAGDTQYF.

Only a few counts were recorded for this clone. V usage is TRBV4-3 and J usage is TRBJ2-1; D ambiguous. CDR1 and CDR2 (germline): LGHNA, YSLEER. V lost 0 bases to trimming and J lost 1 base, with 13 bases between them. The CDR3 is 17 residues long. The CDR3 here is CASSQDHGRSSYNEQFF. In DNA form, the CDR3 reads TGCGCCAGCAGCCAAGATCACGGTAGAAGTTCCTACAATGAGCAGTTCTTC.

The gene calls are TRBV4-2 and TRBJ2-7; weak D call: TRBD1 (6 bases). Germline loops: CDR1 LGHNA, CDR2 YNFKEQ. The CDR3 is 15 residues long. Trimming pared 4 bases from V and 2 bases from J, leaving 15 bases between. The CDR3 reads CASSPETGLPYEQYF. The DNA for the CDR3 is TGTGCCAGCAGCCCGGAGACAGGCCTCCCCTACGAGCAGTACTTC.

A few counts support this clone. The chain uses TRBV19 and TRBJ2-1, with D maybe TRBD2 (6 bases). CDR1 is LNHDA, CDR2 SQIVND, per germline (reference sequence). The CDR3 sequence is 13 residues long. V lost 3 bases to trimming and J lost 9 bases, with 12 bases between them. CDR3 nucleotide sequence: TGTGCCAGTAGTATGGGGGGAGCCACTGAGCAGTTCTTC. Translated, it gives CASSMGGATEQFF.

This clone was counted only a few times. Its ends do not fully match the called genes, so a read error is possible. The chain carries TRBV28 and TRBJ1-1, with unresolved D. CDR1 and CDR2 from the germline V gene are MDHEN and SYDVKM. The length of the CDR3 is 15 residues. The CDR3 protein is CASRTSMVGNAEAFF. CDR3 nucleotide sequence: TGTGCCAGCAGAACCTCGATGGTCGGGAACGCTGAAGCTTTCTTT.

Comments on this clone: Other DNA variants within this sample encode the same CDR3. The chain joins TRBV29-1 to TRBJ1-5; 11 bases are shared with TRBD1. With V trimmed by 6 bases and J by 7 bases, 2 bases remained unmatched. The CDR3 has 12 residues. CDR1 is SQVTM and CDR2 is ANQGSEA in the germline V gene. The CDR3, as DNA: TGCAGCGTGGGGACAGGGGGGCAGCCCCAGCATTTT. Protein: CSVGTGGQPQHF.